In this sample, the clone carrying this T cell receptor beta chain turned up a few times. Its antigen is unidentified. This record comes from a study of molecular identifiers for immune sequencing clone quantification. Regarding the study as a whole: Whereas naive cells kept under 1% of molecules in clones above 20 RNA copies, such clones held over 98% in effectors. Barcode sharing among identical TCR molecules could make large clones appear smaller.

Naive CD8 T cells, phenotype CD8+CD4-CCR7+CD45RA+, were sorted. TCRdb reprocessed the PCR reads via MiXCR and lists one record per CDR3 protein. The table lists some 320,000 distinct CDR3 sequences, 20% to 25% of them singletons. The germline CDR1 and CDR2 sequences are LGHDT and YNNKEL (reference sequence). This CDR3 has 16 amino acids. The V end was cut by 2 bases, the J end by 1 base, with 15 bases between. The chain has TRBV3-1 and TRBJ2-7; tentatively, D is TRBD2 (6 bases). The receptor was isolated from a human donor in good health. Some libraries in this study had Jurkat cell RNA spiked in. The sample taken for sequencing was naive CD8+ T cells from blood, with Jurkat cell RNA spiked in. Subset given: FACS-sorted CD8+CD4-CCR7+CD45RA+ naive T cells. The CDR3: CASSQRVAATSYEQYF. In DNA form, the CDR3 reads TGTGCCAGCAGCCAACGGGTAGCGGCAACTTCCTACGAGCAGTACTTC.